The T cell receptor (beta chain) under discussion was sequenced for a study of cytomegalovirus exposure and HLA in healthy donors. General observations from the study: Upon later analysis, TCR association rates were observed to vary by HLA locus, being highest for DRB1 and lowest for HLA-C. Reports indicate that TCR beta sequences accurately predicted the HLA-A and HLA-B alleles of most subjects. Associated with cytomegalovirus, according to the listing, were 150 to 200 TCR beta chains.

It was with 60 Vbeta and 13 Jbeta primers that the PCR ran. As handled by the study authors: A follow-up analysis tallied around 80 million unique TCR beta chains, about 11 million shared. The repertoire was sequenced with immunoSEQ multiplex PCR; TCRdb's copy has only in-frame clones and lacks some. From that table come the V and J calls and clone size; the DNA was used to work out D and trimming. The sample holds about 150,000 clones; more than 75% are singletons and the top ten take approximately 8%. V was shortened by 3 bases and J by 7 bases, with 16 bases between the two germline ends. There are 14 residues in the CDR3. Germline-derived CDR1 and CDR2 are SGDLS and YYNGEE. This clone was detected once. The target antigen is unknown.

The chain carries TRBV9 and TRBJ1-2; TRBD1 is a possible D gene (6 bases). This sequence originates from a man aged 30 to 39 in good health and CMV-seropositive. Sequences were obtained from PBMCs. The CDR3 sequence is CASSGSGTIGGYTF. The CDR3 DNA follows: TGTGCCAGCAGCGGTTCGGGGACAATTGGTGGCTACACCTTC.